A selection of T cell receptor beta chains follows, all from one sample in a study of esophageal squamous cell carcinoma under preoperative chemotherapy. MiXCR, applied by TCRdb to the PCR reads, yields one record per CDR3 protein. The table has some 30,000 distinct CDR3 sequences, approximately 50% seen once. This sample was taken from a patient given preoperative chemotherapy. The receptor source for this set is a human donor with esophageal squamous cell carcinoma. The donor label of this sample is uncertain. Both conserved end residues are part of each CDR3. D genes are given only for firm matches. Part of the rows lack a size; the others show once, few, many or a class for expanded clones.

abundance: once
d_gene: NA
v_gene: TRBV4-1
j_gene: TRBJ2-1
CDR3nt: TGCGCCAGCAGCCAAGTCCGGGGGACTAGACAGGGTTATAATGAGCAGTTCTTC
CDR3aa: CASSQVRGTRQGYNEQFF

abundance: NA
d_gene: TRBD2
v_gene: TRBV6-5
j_gene: TRBJ2-3
CDR3nt: TGTGCCAGCAGTTATGTAGCGGGAGGACCCCTGCGGGGGACGCAGTTTTTT
CDR3aa: CASSYVAGGPLRGTQFF

abundance: NA
d_gene: TRBD2
v_gene: TRBV12-3/TRBV12-4
j_gene: TRBJ2-1
CDR3nt: TGTGCCAGCAGTTCGGTAGCGGGAGCGAACAACAAGGAGCAGTTTTTT
CDR3aa: CASSSVAGANNKEQFF

abundance: many
d_gene: NA
v_gene: TRBV7-7
j_gene: TRBJ2-7
CDR3nt: TGTGCTAGCAGCCCCCGCTTAGCGGACAATGAGCAGTACTTC
CDR3aa: CASSPRLADNEQYF

abundance: NA
d_gene: TRBD1
v_gene: TRBV5-1
j_gene: TRBJ2-7
CDR3nt: TGCGCCAGCAGCGTCGGGACAGGGACGTACGAGCAGTACTTC
CDR3aa: CASSVGTGTYEQYF

abundance: few
d_gene: NA
v_gene: TRBV10-2
j_gene: TRBJ2-5
CDR3nt: TGCGCCAGCTCACAGGGACCACAACTGTACTTC
CDR3aa: CASSQGPQLYF

abundance: few
d_gene: NA
v_gene: TRBV7-3
j_gene: TRBJ2-4
CDR3nt: TGTGCCAGTAGCTTGGTGCCGGGGGGCGGGATCCAAAACACTCAGTACTTC
CDR3aa: CASSLVPGGGIQNTQYF

abundance: many
d_gene: TRBD1
v_gene: TRBV6-1
j_gene: TRBJ2-1
CDR3nt: TGTGCCAGCAGCCCAAGGACAGGGGTCAATGAGCAGTTCTTC
CDR3aa: CASSPRTGVNEQFF

abundance: NA
d_gene: NA
v_gene: TRBV7-3
j_gene: TRBJ2-3
CDR3nt: TGTGCCCGCCGGGGTGGAAGCACCGGTACGCAGTATTTT
CDR3aa: CARRGGSTGTQYF

abundance: NA
d_gene: NA
v_gene: TRBV18
j_gene: TRBJ2-3
CDR3nt: TGTGCCAGCTCACCAGACGGCCTCCGTCGAGATACGCAGTATTTT
CDR3aa: CASSPDGLRRDTQYF

abundance: once
d_gene: NA
v_gene: TRBV7-8
j_gene: TRBJ2-3
CDR3nt: TGTGCCAGCGGGTTAGGGCAGCGGGACACAGAGACGCAGTATTTC
CDR3aa: CASGLGQRDTETQYF

abundance: many
d_gene: TRBD1
v_gene: TRBV7-9
j_gene: TRBJ1-4
CDR3nt: TGTGCCAGCAGCCAGATCCGGGACAGCAATGAAAAACTGTTTTTT
CDR3aa: CASSQIRDSNEKLFF

abundance: NA
d_gene: NA
v_gene: TRBV7-7
j_gene: TRBJ2-5
CDR3nt: TGTGCCAGCAGCCTCACCGGGAACCAAGAGACCCAGTACTTC
CDR3aa: CASSLTGNQETQYF

abundance: NA
d_gene: NA
v_gene: TRBV7-2
j_gene: TRBJ2-1
CDR3nt: TGTGCCAGCAGCGCCGGGGACACGGCCTACAATGAGCAGTTCTTC
CDR3aa: CASSAGDTAYNEQFF

abundance: many
d_gene: NA
v_gene: TRBV11-3
j_gene: TRBJ2-1
CDR3nt: TGTGCCAGCAGTTCGGTAGGGGGAGCGGGACTGCGGAATGAGCAGTTCTTC
CDR3aa: CASSSVGGAGLRNEQFF

abundance: NA
d_gene: NA
v_gene: TRBV7-6
j_gene: TRBJ2-5
CDR3nt: TGTGCCAGCAGCTTGGATGCGCGCATCGGGGGGCGAGACAAAGAGACCCAGTACTTC
CDR3aa: CASSLDARIGGRDKETQYF

abundance: medium-sized
d_gene: TRBD2
v_gene: TRBV7-6
j_gene: TRBJ2-3
CDR3nt: TGTGCCAGCAGCTTAGAGGGGACTAGCGGGTTTACAGATACGCAGTATTTT
CDR3aa: CASSLEGTSGFTDTQYF

abundance: NA
d_gene: NA
v_gene: TRBV6-1
j_gene: TRBJ2-2
CDR3nt: TGTGCCAGCAGCCACGGGCAGGCGAGCACCGGTACGCTGTTTTTT
CDR3aa: CASSHGQASTGTLFF

abundance: many
d_gene: NA
v_gene: TRBV5-6
j_gene: TRBJ2-2
CDR3nt: TGTGCCAGCAGCTTGTTTGGGGGAGCCGGGGAGCTGTTTTTT
CDR3aa: CASSLFGGAGELFF

abundance: many
d_gene: NA
v_gene: TRBV11-2
j_gene: TRBJ2-7
CDR3nt: TGTGCCAGCAGCTCCAGGACAGACTACGAGCAGTACTTC
CDR3aa: CASSSRTDYEQYF

abundance: NA
d_gene: NA
v_gene: TRBV7-9
j_gene: TRBJ2-3
CDR3nt: TGTGCCAGCAGCGTAGGGGGGGCGTCTGGCACAAACACGCAGTACTTT
CDR3aa: CASSVGGASGTNTQYF

abundance: NA
d_gene: NA
v_gene: TRBV7-8
j_gene: TRBJ2-4
CDR3nt: TGTGCCAGCAGGTTATGGGGGAGAGGCCAAAACATTCAGTACTTC
CDR3aa: CASRLWGRGQNIQYF

abundance: NA
d_gene: TRBD2
v_gene: TRBV7-8
j_gene: TRBJ2-3
CDR3nt: TGTGCCAGCAGCCCCTGGGAGGGAGCGGGGGGATCTGGAGATACGCAGTATTTT
CDR3aa: CASSPWEGAGGSGDTQYF

abundance: NA
d_gene: TRBD2
v_gene: TRBV19
j_gene: TRBJ2-5
CDR3nt: TGTGCCAGTAGTCCACGGGGACTAGCGGGGCAAGAGACCCAGTACTTC
CDR3aa: CASSPRGLAGQETQYF

abundance: NA
d_gene: TRBD1
v_gene: TRBV6-5
j_gene: TRBJ2-7
CDR3nt: TGTGCCAGCAGTTACTCGAGGACAGGGGTATACGAGCAGTACTTC
CDR3aa: CASSYSRTGVYEQYF

abundance: NA
d_gene: NA
v_gene: TRBV7-3
j_gene: TRBJ2-5
CDR3nt: TGTGCCGGGGGCTTCGGTCCGGGAGACCAAGAGACCCAGTACTTC
CDR3aa: CAGGFGPGDQETQYF

abundance: NA
d_gene: TRBD2
v_gene: TRBV7-2
j_gene: TRBJ2-5
CDR3nt: TGTGCCAGCAGCAATACGATAGCGGGTGGGAGCAAAGAGACCCAGTACTTC
CDR3aa: CASSNTIAGGSKETQYF

abundance: NA
d_gene: NA
v_gene: TRBV7-6
j_gene: TRBJ2-3
CDR3nt: TGTGCCAGCAGCTTCGGACTTAAAGATACGCAGTATTTT
CDR3aa: CASSFGLKDTQYF